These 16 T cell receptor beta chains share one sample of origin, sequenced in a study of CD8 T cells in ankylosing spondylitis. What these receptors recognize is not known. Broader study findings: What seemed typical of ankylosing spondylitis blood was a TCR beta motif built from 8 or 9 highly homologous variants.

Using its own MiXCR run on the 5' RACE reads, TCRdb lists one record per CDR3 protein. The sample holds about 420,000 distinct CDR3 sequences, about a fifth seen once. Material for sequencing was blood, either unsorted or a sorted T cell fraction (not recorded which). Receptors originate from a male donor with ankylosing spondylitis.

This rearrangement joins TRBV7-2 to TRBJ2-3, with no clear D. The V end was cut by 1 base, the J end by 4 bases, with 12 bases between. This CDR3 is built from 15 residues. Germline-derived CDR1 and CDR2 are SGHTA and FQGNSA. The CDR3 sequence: CASSLGLGLADTQYF. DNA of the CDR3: TGTGCCAGCAGCTTAGGGCTGGGTTTGGCAGATACGCAGTATTTT. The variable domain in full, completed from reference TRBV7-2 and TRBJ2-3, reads GAGVSQSPSNKVTEKGKDVELRCDPISGHTALYWYRQSLGQGLEFLIYFQGNSAPDKSGLPSDRFSAERTGGSVSTLTIQRTQQEDSAVYLCASSLGLGLADTQYFGPGTRLTVL.

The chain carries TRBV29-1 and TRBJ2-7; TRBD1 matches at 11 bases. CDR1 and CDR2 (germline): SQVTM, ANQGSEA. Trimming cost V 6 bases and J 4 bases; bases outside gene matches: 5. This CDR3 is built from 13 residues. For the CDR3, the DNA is TGCAGCGTACGGACAGGGGGCAGGTACGAGCAGTACTTC. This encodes CSVRTGGRYEQYF.

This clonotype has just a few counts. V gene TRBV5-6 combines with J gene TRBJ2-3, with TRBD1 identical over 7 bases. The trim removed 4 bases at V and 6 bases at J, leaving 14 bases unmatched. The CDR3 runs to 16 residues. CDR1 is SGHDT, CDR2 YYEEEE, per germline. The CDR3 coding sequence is TGTGCCAGCAGCAGATTTAGCAGGGGGATGGTGGATACGCAGTATTTT. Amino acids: CASSRFSRGMVDTQYF.

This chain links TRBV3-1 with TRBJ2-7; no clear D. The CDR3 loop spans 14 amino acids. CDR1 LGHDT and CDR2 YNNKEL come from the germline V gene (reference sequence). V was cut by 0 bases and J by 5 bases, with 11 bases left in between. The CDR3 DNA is TGTGCCAGCAGCCAAGAGGCAGGTCGACACGAGCAGTACTTC. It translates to CASSQEAGRHEQYF.

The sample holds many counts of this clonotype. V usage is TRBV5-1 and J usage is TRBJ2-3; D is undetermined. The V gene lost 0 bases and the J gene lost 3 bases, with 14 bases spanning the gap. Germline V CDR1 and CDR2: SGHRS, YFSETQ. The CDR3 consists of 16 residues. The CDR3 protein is CASSLDGSWETDTQYF. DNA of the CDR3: TGCGCCAGCAGCTTGGATGGGTCTTGGGAAACAGATACGCAGTATTTT.

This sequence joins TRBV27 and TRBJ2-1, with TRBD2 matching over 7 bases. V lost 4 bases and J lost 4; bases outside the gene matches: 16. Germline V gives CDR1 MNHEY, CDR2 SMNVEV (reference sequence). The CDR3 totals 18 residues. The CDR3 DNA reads TGTGCCAGCAGTTCAATCCCCCCTTCAAGCGGGGCATACAATGAGCAGTTCTTC. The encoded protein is CASSSIPPSSGAYNEQFF.

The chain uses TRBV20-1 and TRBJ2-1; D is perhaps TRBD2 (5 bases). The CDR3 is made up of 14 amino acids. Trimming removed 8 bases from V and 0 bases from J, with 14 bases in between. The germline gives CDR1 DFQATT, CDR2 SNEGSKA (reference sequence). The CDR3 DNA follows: TGCAGTACCAGGACTCCCTTCTCCTACAATGAGCAGTTCTTC. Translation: CSTRTPFSYNEQFF.

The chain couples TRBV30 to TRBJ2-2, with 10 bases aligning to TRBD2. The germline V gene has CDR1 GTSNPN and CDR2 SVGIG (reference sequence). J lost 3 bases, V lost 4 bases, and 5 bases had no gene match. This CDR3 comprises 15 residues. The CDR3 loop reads CAWNGLAGDTGELFF. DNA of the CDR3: TGTGCCTGGAACGGGCTAGCGGGAGACACCGGGGAGCTGTTTTTT.

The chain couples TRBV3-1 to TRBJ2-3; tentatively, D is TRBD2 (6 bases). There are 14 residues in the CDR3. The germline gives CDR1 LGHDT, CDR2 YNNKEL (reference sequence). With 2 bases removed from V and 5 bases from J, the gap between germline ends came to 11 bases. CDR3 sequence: CASSQRPGGDTQYF. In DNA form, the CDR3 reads TGTGCCAGCAGCCAAAGACCCGGGGGAGATACGCAGTATTTT.

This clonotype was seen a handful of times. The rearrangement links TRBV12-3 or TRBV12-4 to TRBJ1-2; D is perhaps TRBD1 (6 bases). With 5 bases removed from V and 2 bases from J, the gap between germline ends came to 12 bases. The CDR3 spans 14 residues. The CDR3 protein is CASSPGQTNYGYTF. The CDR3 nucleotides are TGTGCCAGCAGTCCCGGACAGACGAACTATGGCTACACCTTC.

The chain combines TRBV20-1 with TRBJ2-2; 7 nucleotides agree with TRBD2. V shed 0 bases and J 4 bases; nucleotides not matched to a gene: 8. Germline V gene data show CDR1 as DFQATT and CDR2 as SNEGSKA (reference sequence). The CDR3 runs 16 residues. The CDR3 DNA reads TGCAGTGCTAGAGATCCCCGGGAGGCTGGCACCGGGGAGCTGTTTTTT. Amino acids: CSARDPREAGTGELFF.

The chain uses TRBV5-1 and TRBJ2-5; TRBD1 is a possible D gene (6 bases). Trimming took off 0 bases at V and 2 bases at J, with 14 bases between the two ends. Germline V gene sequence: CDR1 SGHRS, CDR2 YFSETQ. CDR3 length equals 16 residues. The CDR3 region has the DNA TGCGCCAGCAGCTTGGTGGGGTCAGGGGCTCAAGAGACCCAGTACTTC. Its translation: CASSLVGSGAQETQYF.

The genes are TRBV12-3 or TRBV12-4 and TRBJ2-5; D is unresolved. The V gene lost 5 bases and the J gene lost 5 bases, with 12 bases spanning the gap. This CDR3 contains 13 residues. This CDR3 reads CASSPSSFETQYF. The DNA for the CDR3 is TGTGCCAGCAGTCCCTCGAGTTTTGAGACCCAGTACTTC.

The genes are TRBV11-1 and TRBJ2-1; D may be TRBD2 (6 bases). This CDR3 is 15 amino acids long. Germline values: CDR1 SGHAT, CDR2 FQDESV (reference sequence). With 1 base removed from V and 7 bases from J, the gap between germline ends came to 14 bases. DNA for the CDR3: TGTGCCAGCAGCTTAGAACTAGCCCAGGTGAATGAGCAGTTCTTC. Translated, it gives CASSLELAQVNEQFF.

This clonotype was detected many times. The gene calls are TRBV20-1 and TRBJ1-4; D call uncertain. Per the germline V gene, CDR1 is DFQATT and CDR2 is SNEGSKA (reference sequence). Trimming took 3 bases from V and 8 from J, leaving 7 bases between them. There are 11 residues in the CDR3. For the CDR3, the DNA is TGCAGTGCTAGGGTGTTGGAAAAACTGTTTTTT. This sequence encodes CSARVLEKLFF.

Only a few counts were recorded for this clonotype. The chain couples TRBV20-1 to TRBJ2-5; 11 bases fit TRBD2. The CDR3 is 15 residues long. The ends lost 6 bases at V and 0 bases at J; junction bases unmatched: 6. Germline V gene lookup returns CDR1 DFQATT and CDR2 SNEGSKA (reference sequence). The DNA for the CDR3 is TGCAGTGCCCTAAGACTAGCGGGACACCAAGAGACCCAGTACTTC. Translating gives CSALRLAGHQETQYF.